This note documents a single TCR beta chain sequence. The target antigen is unknown. The record originates from a study of CD8+ T cells in alopecia areata. Across the whole study: Treatment of the treated patients consisted of oral tofacitinib, 5 to 10 mg twice daily. Notes on the study in general: Besides other cells, scalp samples also yield sequences of resident alphabeta T cells from normal skin. Lesional tissue from the scalp (especially in alopecia totalis/universalis) showed higher clonality than normal scalp. Mice showed TCR sharing more clearly than patients did, possibly owing to HLA.

The treatment here: oral pan-JAK inhibitor, 5-10 mg twice daily. The authors extracted RNA and reverse transcribed it into cDNA as the sequencing template. Data came from immunoSEQ multiplex PCR; TCRdb stores just in-frame clones and leaves some out. The sample has some 200,000 clones; 45% to 65% are singletons. CDR3 length: 17 amino acids. The germline V gene has CDR1 MGHRA and CDR2 YSYEKL. V lost 1 base to trimming and J lost 1 base, with 11 bases between them. The chain carries TRBV4-1 and TRBJ2-6, with D perhaps being TRBD1 or TRBD2 (5 bases each). The TCR originated in a human donor with alopecia areata. The starting material was CD4+ T cells sorted from blood, obtained at week 4, from a patient treated with tofacitinib. The CDR3 DNA reads TGCGCCAGCAGCCAAGGGGCCGGGGCGTCTGGGGCCAACGTCCTGACTTTC. Protein: CASSQGAGASGANVLTF.